The rows below give T cell receptor beta chains drawn from one sample of a study of shared clonotypes between healthy human individuals. Clones were read by immunoSEQ multiplex PCR, and TCRdb kept only the in-frame ones, dropping some. The repertoire holds about 680,000 clones, with less than 80% as singletons. Specimen: memory CD4+ T cells sorted from blood. The origin of the receptors is a woman under 40 in good health. Both conserved end residues are trimmed from each CDR3.

TRBV6-1 | ASSTSTGSDIQY
TRBV10-2 | ASSETGNQETQY
TRBV15 | ATSRKRAQPNYGYT
TRBV29-1 | SVEGRGGRTDTQY
TRBV5-1 | ASTTSGRAGETQY
TRBV5-5 | ASSLVQGIEETQY
TRBV5-1 | ASSLNAGRAATNEKLF
TRBV10-3 | AISLGDNQPQH
TRBV28 | ASSRGQWGNTIY
TRBV2 | ASRGTGELF
TRBV2 | ASRAMEGMETQY
TRBV18 | ASSPRTTADTQY
TRBV2 | ASSRLAVAYEQY
TRBV18 | ASSPSVNTEAF
TRBV7-9 | ASSSTDRPGYEQY
TRBV28 | ASSPYRESTYGYT
TRBV19 | ASSPGTSGLLSYEQY
TRBV6-1 | ASSEVYLSNQPQH
TRBV28 | ASSLFGGANQPQH
TRBV5-1 | ASSRGENYGYT
TRBV10-3 | AIRTGTGTGELF
TRBV6-1 | ASSRSTLPNQPQH
TRBV27 | ASSKGSFGNTIY
TRBV29-1 | SVGSGLNTEAF
TRBV10-2 | ASREPSGTNEKLF
TRBV27 | ASSLWGRGVRETQY
TRBV27 | ASSSLGLDRDTQY
TRBV27 | ASSRAQRTETQY
TRBV7-8 | ASSSRAGGRSTEQF
TRBV18 | ASSWSGGADTEAF
TRBV27 | ASSAPVRGTDTQY
TRBV6-4 | ASRRGTSGIKVEETQY
TRBV5-6 | ASSLTHGYT
TRBV5-4 | ASSLVAYNNEQF